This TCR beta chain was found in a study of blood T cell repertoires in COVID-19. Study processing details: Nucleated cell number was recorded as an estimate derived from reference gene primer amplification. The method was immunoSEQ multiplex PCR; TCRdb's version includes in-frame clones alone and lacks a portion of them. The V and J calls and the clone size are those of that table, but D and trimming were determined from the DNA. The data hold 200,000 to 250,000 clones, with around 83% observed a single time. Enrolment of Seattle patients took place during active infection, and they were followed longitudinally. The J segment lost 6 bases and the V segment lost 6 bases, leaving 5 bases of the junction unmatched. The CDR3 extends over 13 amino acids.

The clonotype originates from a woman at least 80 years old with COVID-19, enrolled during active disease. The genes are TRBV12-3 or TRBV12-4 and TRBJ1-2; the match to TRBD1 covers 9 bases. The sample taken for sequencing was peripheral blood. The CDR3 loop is CASSPTGGDGYTF. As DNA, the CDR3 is TGTGCCAGCAGCCCTACAGGGGGCGATGGCTACACCTTC.